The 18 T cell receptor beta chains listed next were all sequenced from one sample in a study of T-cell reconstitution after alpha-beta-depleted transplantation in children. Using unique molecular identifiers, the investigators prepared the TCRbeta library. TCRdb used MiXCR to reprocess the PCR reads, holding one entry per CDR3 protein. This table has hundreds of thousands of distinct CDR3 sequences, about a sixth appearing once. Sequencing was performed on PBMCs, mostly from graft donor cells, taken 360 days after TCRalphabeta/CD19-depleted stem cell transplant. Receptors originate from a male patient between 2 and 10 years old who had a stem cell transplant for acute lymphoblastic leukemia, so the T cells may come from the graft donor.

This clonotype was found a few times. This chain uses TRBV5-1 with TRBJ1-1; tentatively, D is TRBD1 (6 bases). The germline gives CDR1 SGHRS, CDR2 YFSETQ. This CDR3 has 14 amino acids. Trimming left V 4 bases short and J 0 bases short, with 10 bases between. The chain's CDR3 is CASSRGQMNTEAFF. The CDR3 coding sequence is TGCGCCAGCAGCCGAGGACAGATGAACACTGAAGCTTTCTTT.

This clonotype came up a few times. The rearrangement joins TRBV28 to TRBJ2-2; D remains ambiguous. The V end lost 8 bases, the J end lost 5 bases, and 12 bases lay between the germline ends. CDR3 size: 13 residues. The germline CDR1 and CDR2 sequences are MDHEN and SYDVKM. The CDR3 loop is CASRWGGTGELFF. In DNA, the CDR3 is TGTGCCAGCCGGTGGGGTGGAACCGGGGAGCTGTTTTTT.

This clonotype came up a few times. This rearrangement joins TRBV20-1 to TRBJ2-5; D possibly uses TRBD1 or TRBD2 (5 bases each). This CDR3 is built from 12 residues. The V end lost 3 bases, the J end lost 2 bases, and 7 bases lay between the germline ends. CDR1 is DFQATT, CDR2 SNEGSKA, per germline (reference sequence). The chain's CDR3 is CSARGRQETQYF. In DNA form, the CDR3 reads TGCAGTGCTAGGGGACGGCAAGAGACCCAGTACTTC.

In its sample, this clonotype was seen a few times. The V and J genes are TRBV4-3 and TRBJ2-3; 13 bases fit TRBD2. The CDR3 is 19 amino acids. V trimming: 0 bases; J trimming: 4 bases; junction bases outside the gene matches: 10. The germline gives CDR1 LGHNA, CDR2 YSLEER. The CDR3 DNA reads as TGCGCCAGCAGCCAAGATCTTTGGACTAGCGGGAGTACGTCAGATACGCAGTATTTT. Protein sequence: CASSQDLWTSGSTSDTQYF.

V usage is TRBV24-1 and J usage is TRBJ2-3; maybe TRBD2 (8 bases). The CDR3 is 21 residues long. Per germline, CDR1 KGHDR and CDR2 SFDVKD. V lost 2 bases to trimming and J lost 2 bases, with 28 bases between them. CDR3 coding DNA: TGTGCCACCAGTGATTCTCTCCCCGGGACAGACAGCGGGAGTGTCACAGATACGCAGTATTTT. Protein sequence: CATSDSLPGTDSGSVTDTQYF.

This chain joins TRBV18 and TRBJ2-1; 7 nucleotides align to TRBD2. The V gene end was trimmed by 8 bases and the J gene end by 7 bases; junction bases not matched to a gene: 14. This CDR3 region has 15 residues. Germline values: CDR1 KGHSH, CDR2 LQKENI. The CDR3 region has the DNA TGTGCCAGCCGGGACTACGATGGGAACCCTAATGAGCAGTTCTTC. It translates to CASRDYDGNPNEQFF.

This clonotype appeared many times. CDR3 amino acids: CASSLTGVKNEKLFF. DNA of the CDR3: TGCGCCAGCAGCTTGACAGGGGTTAAGAATGAAAAACTGTTTTTT. The chain recombines TRBV5-1 with TRBJ1-4; 7 positions agree with TRBD1. The CDR3 is made up of 15 amino acids. V dropped 1 base and J dropped 5; count of bases not matched to a gene: 5. In germline, CDR1 is SGHRS, CDR2 YFSETQ.

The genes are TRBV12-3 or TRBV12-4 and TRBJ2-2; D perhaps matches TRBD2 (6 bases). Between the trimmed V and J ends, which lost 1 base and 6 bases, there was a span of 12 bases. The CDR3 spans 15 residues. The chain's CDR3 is CASSLVDRGSGELFF. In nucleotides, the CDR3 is TGTGCCAGCAGTTTAGTCGACCGGGGGTCCGGGGAGCTGTTTTTT.

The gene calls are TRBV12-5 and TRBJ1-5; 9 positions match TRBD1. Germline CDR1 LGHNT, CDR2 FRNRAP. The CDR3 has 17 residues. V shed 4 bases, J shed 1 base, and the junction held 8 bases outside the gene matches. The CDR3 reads CASGWGTGTMSNQPQHF. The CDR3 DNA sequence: TGTGCTAGTGGTTGGGGGACAGGGACTATGAGCAATCAGCCCCAGCATTTT.

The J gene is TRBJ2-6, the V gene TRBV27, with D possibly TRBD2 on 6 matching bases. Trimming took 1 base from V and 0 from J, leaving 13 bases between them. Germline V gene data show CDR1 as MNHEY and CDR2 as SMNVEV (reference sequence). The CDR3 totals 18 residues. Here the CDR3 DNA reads TGTGCCAGCAGTTTATGGGGGGACCTAAACTCTGGGGCCAACGTCCTGACTTTC. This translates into CASSLWGDLNSGANVLTF.

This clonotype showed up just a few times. In DNA form, the CDR3 reads TGTGCCACCAGCGTCTTTGGACTAGCGGGAGTAGGAGATACGCAGTATTTT. Amino acid sequence: CATSVFGLAGVGDTQYF. The chain couples TRBV15 to TRBJ2-3; TRBD2 matches 13 bases. CDR3 length equals 17 residues. Germline values: CDR1 LNHNV, CDR2 YYDKDF (reference sequence). Trimming removed 5 bases from V and 5 bases from J; junction bases left unmatched: 10.

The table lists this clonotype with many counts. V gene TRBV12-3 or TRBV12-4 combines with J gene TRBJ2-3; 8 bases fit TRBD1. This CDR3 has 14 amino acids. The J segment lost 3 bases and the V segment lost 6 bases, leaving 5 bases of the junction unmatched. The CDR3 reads CASSLQGVTDTQYF. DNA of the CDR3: TGTGCCAGCAGCCTACAGGGGGTAACAGATACGCAGTATTTT.

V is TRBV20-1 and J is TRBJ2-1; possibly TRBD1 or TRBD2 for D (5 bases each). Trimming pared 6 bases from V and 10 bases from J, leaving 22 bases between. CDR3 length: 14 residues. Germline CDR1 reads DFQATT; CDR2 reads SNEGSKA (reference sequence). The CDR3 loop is CSATGTRGDGEQFF. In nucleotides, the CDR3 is TGCAGTGCCACCGGGACCCGGGGTGACGGGGAGCAGTTCTTC.

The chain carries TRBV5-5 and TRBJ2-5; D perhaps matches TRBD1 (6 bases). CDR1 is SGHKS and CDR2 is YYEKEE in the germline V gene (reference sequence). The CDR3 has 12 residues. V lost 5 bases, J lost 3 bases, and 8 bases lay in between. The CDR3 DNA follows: TGTGCCAGCAGGGGGGCCGAAGAGACCCAGTACTTC. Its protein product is CASRGAEETQYF.

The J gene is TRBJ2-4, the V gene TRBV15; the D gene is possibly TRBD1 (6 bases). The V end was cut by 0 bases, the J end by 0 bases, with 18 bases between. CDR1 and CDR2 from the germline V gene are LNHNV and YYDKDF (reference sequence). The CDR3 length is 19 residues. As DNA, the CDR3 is TGTGCCACCAGCAGAGATTGTATAGACAGGTCTCTAGCCAAAAACATTCAGTACTTC. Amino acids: CATSRDCIDRSLAKNIQYF.

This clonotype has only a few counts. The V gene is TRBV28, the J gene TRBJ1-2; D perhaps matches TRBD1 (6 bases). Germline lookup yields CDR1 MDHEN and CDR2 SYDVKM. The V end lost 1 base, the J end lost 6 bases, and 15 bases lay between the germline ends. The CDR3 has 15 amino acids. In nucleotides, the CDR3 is TGTGCCAGCAGTTTATTCCCGACAGGCTTGAATGGCTACACCTTC. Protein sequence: CASSLFPTGLNGYTF.

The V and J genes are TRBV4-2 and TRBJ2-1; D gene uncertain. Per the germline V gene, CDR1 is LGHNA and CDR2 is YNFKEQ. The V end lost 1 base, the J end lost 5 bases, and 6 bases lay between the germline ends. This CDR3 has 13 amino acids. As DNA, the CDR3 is TGTGCCAGCAGCCAAGCCCGGGACAATGAGCAGTTCTTC. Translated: CASSQARDNEQFF.

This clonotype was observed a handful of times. The CDR3 DNA follows: TGTGCCTGGCGGATGTTGGGCACAGATACGCAGTATTTT. It codes for CAWRMLGTDTQYF. The chain has TRBV30 and TRBJ2-3; the D is unclear. CDR3 length: 13 residues. The germline V gene encodes CDR1 GTSNPN and CDR2 SVGIG (reference sequence). With 5 bases removed from V and 1 base from J, the gap between germline ends came to 10 bases.